A single sample gave rise to the 23 T cell receptor beta chains below, sequenced in a study of breast tumors, draining lymph nodes, adjacent tissues. The lymph nodes were axillary draining lymph nodes from breast cancer patients. TCRdb independently ran MiXCR on the multiplex PCR reads; one entry per CDR3 protein. The repertoire holds around 230,000 distinct CDR3 sequences, less than 35% seen once, with 3% to 4% in the top ten. The sequenced sample consisted of axillary lymph node tissue. The receptors originated from a female donor with breast cancer. Some clones in this sample may be carry-over from other donors' samples.

V gene TRBV7-8 combines with J gene TRBJ2-1; 7 nucleotides match TRBD2. From germline, CDR1 is SGHVS and CDR2 FQNEAQ. Losses at the gene ends were 4 bases for V and 6 bases for J; bases not matched to a gene: 3. The CDR3 sequence is 13 residues long. The CDR3 region has the DNA TGTGCCAGCAGCTCGGGACTAAGCAATGAGCAGTTCTTC. The encoded protein is CASSSGLSNEQFF.

This clonotype was seen at least ten times. This chain joins TRBV2 and TRBJ2-1; tentative D call: TRBD2 (5 bases). The germline gives CDR1 SNHLY, CDR2 FYNNEI. Between the trimmed V and J ends, which lost 3 bases and 4 bases, there was a span of 13 bases. The CDR3 is 15 amino acids. The chain's CDR3 is CASSEASTFYNEQFF. In nucleotides, the CDR3 is TGTGCCAGCAGTGAGGCTAGCACCTTTTACAATGAGCAGTTCTTC.

This clonotype was seen a few times. The chain recombines TRBV6-1 with TRBJ2-5, with 13 bases matching TRBD2. V dropped 3 bases and J dropped 4; count of bases not matched to a gene: 8. Looked up from germline, CDR1 is MNHNS and CDR2 is SASEGT. CDR3 length: 17 residues. CDR3 in amino acids: CASSERLAGGSGETQYF. The CDR3 DNA follows: TGTGCCAGCAGTGAGAGACTAGCGGGAGGAAGCGGAGAGACCCAGTACTTC.

Ten or more counts support this clonotype. This chain links TRBV4-1 with TRBJ2-3, with 9 bases lining up with TRBD2. Germline V gene sequence: CDR1 MGHRA, CDR2 YSYEKL. CDR3 length: 16 amino acids. V lost 4 bases to trimming and J lost 2 bases; unmatched junction nucleotides: 7. In DNA, the CDR3 is TGCGCCAGCAGCCTCCGCGCGGGGGGGAACACAGATACGCAGTATTTT. Amino acid sequence: CASSLRAGGNTDTQYF.

About this clonotype: A read error is possible here, since a much larger clone lies one base away. The genes are TRBV20-1 and TRBJ2-3; no clear D gene. Germline lookup yields CDR1 DFQATT and CDR2 SNEGSKA (reference sequence). V was pared by 5 bases and J by 7 bases, with 10 bases between. There are 11 residues in the CDR3. The CDR3 spells CSAGMDYTQYF. The CDR3 nucleotides read TGCAGTGCTGGAATGGATTATACGCAGTATTTT.

A few counts support this clonotype. The V and J genes are TRBV11-3 and TRBJ2-3; D possibly corresponds to TRBD1 (5 bases). V was trimmed by 1 base and J by 5 bases, leaving 13 bases between them. This CDR3 is 15 amino acids long. Looked up from germline, CDR1 is SGHNT and CDR2 is YENEEA. In DNA form, the CDR3 reads TGTGCCAGCAGCTTAGGTCGGACAAGAGGAGATACGCAGTATTTT. Translating it yields CASSLGRTRGDTQYF. The entire variable domain, with the rest obtained from reference TRBV11-3 and TRBJ2-3, is as follows: EAGVVQSPRYKIIEKKQPVAFWCNPISGHNTLYWYLQNLGQGPELLIRYENEEAVDDSQLPKDRFSAERLKGVDSTLKIQPAELGDSAVYLCASSLGRTRGDTQYFGPGTRLTVL.

The chain joins TRBV10-3 to TRBJ2-3, with D possibly matching TRBD1 (5 bases). V was clipped by 10 bases and J by 7 bases, with 27 bases between them. The germline V gene has CDR1 ENHRY and CDR2 SYGVKD. This CDR3 contains 16 residues. For the CDR3, the DNA is TGTGCCAGCGCAACCGGGCAGGGTGGTTCACGGAATACGCAGTATTTT. Its translation is CASATGQGGSRNTQYF.

This clonotype was observed a few times. The V gene is TRBV28, the J gene TRBJ2-2; possible D gene TRBD1, 6 bases. Germline V gene data show CDR1 as MDHEN and CDR2 as SYDVKM. This CDR3 comprises 15 residues. V lost 11 bases and J 6 bases, leaving 22 bases between the germline ends. CDR3 sequence: CACRDNTGSPGELFF. CDR3 nucleotide sequence: TGTGCCTGCCGCGATAATACAGGGAGCCCCGGGGAGCTGTTTTTT.

This clonotype showed up many times. The J gene is TRBJ2-1, the V gene TRBV11-2; 12 bases agree with TRBD2. V was pared by 6 bases and J by 4 bases, with 4 bases of the junction left unmatched. Per germline, CDR1 SGHAT and CDR2 FQNNGV. This CDR3 is 15 amino acids long. The CDR3: CASSLAGGRYNEQFF. DNA of the CDR3: TGTGCCAGCAGTCTAGCGGGGGGGAGGTACAATGAGCAGTTCTTC. The entire variable domain, with the rest obtained from reference TRBV11-2 and TRBJ2-1, is as follows: EAGVAQSPRYKIIEKRQSVAFWCNPISGHATLYWYQQILGQGPKLLIQFQNNGVVDDSQLPKDRFSAERLKGVDSTLKIQPAKLEDSAVYLCASSLAGGRYNEQFFGPGTRLTVL.

The table lists this clonotype with many counts. A read error may account for a junction end that differs from germline. J is TRBJ2-5 and V is TRBV7-7; 7 positions agree with TRBD1. CDR1 and CDR2 (germline): SSHAT, FNYEAQ (reference sequence). The CDR3 has 14 amino acids. The CDR3 coding sequence is TGTGCTAGCAGCTTAGACAGGGTTGGGGAGACCCAGTACTTC. This codes for CASSLDRVGETQYF.

Of note for this clonotype: Just one base apart from a much larger clone, this may be a read error. The rearrangement links TRBV10-3 to TRBJ2-5, with a possible D match to TRBD1 (5 bases). This CDR3 is 14 amino acids long. Germline V CDR1 and CDR2: ENHRY, SYGVKD. The CDR3 loop reads CVIRKTATEETQYF. The CDR3 nucleotides are TGTGTCATCAGGAAAACAGCGACAGAAGAGACCCAGTACTTC.

Many counts were recorded for this clonotype. The chain links TRBV4-3 to TRBJ1-4; TRBD1 might be the D (5 bases). Looked up from germline, CDR1 is LGHNA and CDR2 is YSLEER. This CDR3 contains 15 residues. With 4 bases removed from V and 0 bases from J, the gap between germline ends came to 9 bases. As DNA, the CDR3 is TGCGCCAGCAGCCGAGGGACGGCAACTAATGAAAAACTGTTTTTT. Amino acid sequence: CASSRGTATNEKLFF.

This clonotype was detected ten times or more. The chain uses TRBV9 and TRBJ1-5, with a tentative D call TRBD1 (6 bases). This CDR3 is built from 15 residues. CDR1 and CDR2 from the germline V gene are SGDLS and YYNGEE. V lost 0 bases to trimming and J lost 5 bases, with 12 bases between them. CDR3 sequence reads: CASSVDGQGYQPQHF. The CDR3 bases are TGTGCCAGCAGCGTAGATGGGCAGGGGTATCAGCCCCAGCATTTT.

In this sample, this clonotype turned up a few times. The chain joins TRBV2 to TRBJ1-2, with D maybe TRBD1 (5 bases). There are 12 residues in the CDR3. The germline CDR1 and CDR2 sequences are SNHLY and FYNNEI. V was pared by 6 bases and J by 8 bases, with 13 bases between. The CDR3: CASRGTSGGYTF. CDR3 coding DNA: TGTGCCAGCAGGGGGACTAGCGGGGGCTACACCTTC.

Many counts were recorded for this clonotype. This rearrangement joins TRBV7-8 to TRBJ2-4; D gene uncertain. CDR1 SGHVS and CDR2 FQNEAQ come from the germline V gene. Trimming took off 5 bases at V and 3 bases at J, with 17 bases between the two ends. This CDR3 contains 16 residues. DNA for the CDR3: TGTGCCAGCAGCGAAACTGGGCTCCGTGTCAAAAACATTCAGTACTTC. Amino acids: CASSETGLRVKNIQYF.

In regard to this clonotype: This may arise from a read error, as a much more abundant clone is one base away. The V and J genes are TRBV7-2 and TRBJ2-3, with TRBD1 matching over 11 bases. The end of the DNA is better explained by TRBJ1-5, so the J call may be wrong. CDR1 and CDR2 from the germline V gene are SGHTA and FQGNSA. The CDR3 is 15 residues long. Here the CDR3 reads CASSSGQGATDTQHF. The CDR3 region has the DNA TGTGCCAGCAGTTCAGGACAGGGGGCAACAGATACGCAGCATTTT.

This clonotype was detected many times. The V call is TRBV7-6, the J call TRBJ2-7; no clear D. The CDR3 is made up of 12 amino acids. The V end lost 5 bases, the J end lost 6 bases, and 11 bases lay between the germline ends. The V gene's germline CDR1 is SGHVS and CDR2 FNYEAQ. DNA for the CDR3: TGTGCCAGCAGCGGGTCCCACGGCGAGCAGTACTTC. It translates to CASSGSHGEQYF.

This clonotype has at least ten counts. The V gene is TRBV5-1, the J gene TRBJ2-3; TRBD1 matches at 10 bases. The CDR3 covers 15 residues. The trim removed 1 base at V and 3 bases at J, leaving 2 bases unmatched. Germline V gene sequence: CDR1 SGHRS, CDR2 YFSETQ. The CDR3 here is CASSLRTGGTDTQYF. CDR3 nucleotides: TGCGCCAGCAGCTTGAGGACAGGGGGAACAGATACGCAGTATTTT. Filled out from reference TRBV5-1 and TRBJ2-3, the complete variable domain reads KAGVTQTPRYLIKTRGQQVTLSCSPISGHRSVSWYQQTPGQGLQFLFEYFSETQRNKGNFPGRFSGRQFSNSRSEMNVSTLELGDSALYLCASSLRTGGTDTQYFGPGTRLTVL.

For this clonotype: One base away lies a much larger clone, so this may be a sequencing read error. V and J are TRBV6-5 and TRBJ2-5; TRBD1 is a possible D gene (5 bases). The V end was cut by 5 bases, the J end by 7 bases, with 14 bases between. Germline loops: CDR1 MNHEY, CDR2 SVGAGI. This CDR3 region has 13 residues. The CDR3 region is CASSHRAQGTQYF. CDR3 coding DNA: TGTGCCAGCAGTCATCGGGCTCAGGGGACCCAGTACTTC.

This clonotype has a handful of counts. This chain connects TRBV9 to TRBJ1-2; possibly TRBD1 for D (6 bases). Trimming took 7 bases from V and 8 from J, leaving 18 bases between them. The CDR3 is 13 amino acids. Germline CDR1 reads SGDLS; CDR2 reads YYNGEE. CDR3 sequence (DNA): TGTGCCAGCGCAAGGACAGACCTCTACGGCTACACCTTC. Its translation: CASARTDLYGYTF.

For this clonotype: The junction departs from the called germline gene at one end, perhaps through a read error. The chain carries TRBV7-7 and TRBJ2-5, with TRBD2 matching over 9 bases. CDR3 length: 14 residues. In germline, CDR1 is SSHAT, CDR2 FNYEAQ (reference sequence). The CDR3 nucleotides read TGTGCTAGCAGCCCCAAGGCGGGAGGGGAGACCCAGTACTTC. Translating gives CASSPKAGGETQYF.

This clonotype has a count of ten or more. This chain links TRBV6-6 with TRBJ2-5; 14 bases fit TRBD2. Trimming at V came to 5 bases and at J to 6 bases, leaving 8 bases not matched to a gene. Germline V gene data show CDR1 as MNHNY and CDR2 as SVGAGI (reference sequence). The CDR3 is made up of 16 amino acids. CDR3 sequence (DNA): TGTGCCAGCAGTACGACTAGCGGGGGGGCCTTAAAGACCCAGTACTTC. It translates to CASSTTSGGALKTQYF.

In its sample, this clonotype was seen many times. The V and J genes are TRBV19 and TRBJ1-6; D unresolved. V lost 3 bases, J lost 8 bases, and 8 bases lay in between. The CDR3 is made up of 13 amino acids. CDR1 and CDR2 (germline): LNHDA, SQIVND (reference sequence). The CDR3 region has the DNA TGTGCCAGTAGTATTTCTTTCGATTCACCCCTCCACTTT. It specifies CASSISFDSPLHF.